This TCR beta chain was recovered during a study of cytomegalovirus exposure and HLA in healthy donors. V trimming: 1 base; J trimming: 1 base; junction bases outside the gene matches: 6. CDR1 and CDR2 from the germline V gene are SGHDN and FVKESK. The CDR3 length is 17 residues. In the PCR, 60 Vbeta and 13 Jbeta primers were used. Original analysis: Approximately 87 million unique TCR beta chains, 9 million to 11 million shared, were counted in a later analysis. The method was immunoSEQ multiplex PCR; TCRdb's version includes in-frame clones alone and lacks a portion of them. For V, J and clone size, that table is used; D and trimming come from the DNA. The sample contains 150,000 to 200,000 clones, more than 70% of which appear only once.

Material for sequencing was PBMCs. The chain combines TRBV14 with TRBJ1-1, with 10 bases lining up with TRBD1. This clonotype originated in a girl between 5 and 17 years old in good health and CMV-seronegative. The CDR3 coding sequence is TGTGCCAGCAGCCAAGCCCCCCGACAGGGGGCGAACACTGAAGCTTTCTTT. Translating it yields CASSQAPRQGANTEAFF.